Listed below are T cell receptor beta chains from one sample, sequenced in a study of cytomegalovirus exposure and HLA in healthy donors. Here immunoSEQ multiplex PCR was the method, and the copy in TCRdb shows in-frame clones only, minus some. The sample holds about 90,000 clones, around four fifths seen once. Material: PBMCs. All receptors come from a man younger than 45 in good health and CMV-seronegative. The CDR3 runs from the conserved cysteine through the conserved F or W. D genes are given only for firm matches. Clone size appears in some rows only: once, few, many, or a class for an expanded clone.

CDR3aa,CDR3nt,d_gene,j_gene,v_gene,abundance
CASRGFRDRSNYGYTF,TGTGCCAGCAGGGGTTTCCGGGACAGGTCTAACTATGGCTACACCTTC,TRBD1,TRBJ1-2,TRBV9,NA
CASTPRDHNSPLHF,TGTGCCAGCACTCCCCGGGATCATAATTCACCCCTCCACTTT,NA,TRBJ1-6,TRBV19,NA
CASSGRRTVNEKLFF,TGTGCCAGTAGTGGCCGCCGGACAGTTAATGAAAAACTGTTTTTT,NA,TRBJ1-4,TRBV19,few
CAVKGGGDSYEQYF,TGTGCCGTCAAGGGGGGGGGCGATTCCTACGAGCAGTACTTC,NA,TRBJ2-7,TRBV6-1,NA
CASRSGTAFYGYTF,TGTGCCAGCAGATCCGGGACAGCCTTCTATGGCTACACCTTC,TRBD1,TRBJ1-2,TRBV28,NA
CASNPRGPGEKLFF,TGTGCCAGTAACCCGCGGGGGCCGGGGGAAAAACTGTTTTTT,NA,TRBJ1-4,TRBV19,NA
CASSLEGRGQYF,TGTGCCAGCAGCTTAGAAGGGAGGGGCCAGTACTTC,TRBD2,TRBJ2-4,TRBV11-3,NA
CSVEGENTEAFF,TGCAGCGTTGAAGGAGAGAACACTGAAGCTTTCTTT,NA,TRBJ1-1,TRBV29-1,NA
CASSPVGGTYNEQFF,TGTGCCAGCTCACCAGTCGGGGGGACCTACAATGAGCAGTTCTTC,TRBD2,TRBJ2-1,TRBV18,NA
CASTPLRGERNTIYF,TGTGCCAGCACCCCTCTTCGGGGGGAAAGAAACACCATATATTTT,NA,TRBJ1-3,TRBV6-6,few
CASSYLAGGQYEQYF,TGTGCCAGCAGCTACCTAGCGGGGGGGCAGTACGAGCAGTACTTC,TRBD2,TRBJ2-7,TRBV7-2,NA
CASSLDAGGPDTQYF,TGTGCCAGCAGCTTAGATGCAGGGGGGCCAGATACGCAGTATTTT,NA,TRBJ2-3,TRBV7-9,NA
CASSPGQGRNQPQHF,TGTGCCAGCAGTCCGGGACAGGGGAGAAATCAGCCCCAGCATTTT,TRBD1,TRBJ1-5,TRBV27,NA
CASSGRQGSGELFF,TGTGCCAGCAGTGGACGACAGGGGTCCGGGGAGCTGTTTTTT,TRBD1,TRBJ2-2,TRBV6-4,once
CASSLSLGQGYEQYF,TGCGCCAGCAGCTTGAGTTTAGGGCAGGGCTACGAGCAGTACTTC,NA,TRBJ2-7,TRBV5-1,NA
CASSIRGLDYEQYF,TGTGCCAGTAGTATTAGGGGACTCGACTACGAGCAGTACTTC,NA,TRBJ2-7,TRBV19,NA
CASSLAASTDTQYF,TGCGCCAGCAGCCTGGCTGCGAGCACAGATACGCAGTATTTT,NA,TRBJ2-3,TRBV5-1,NA
CASSQVRGQGNTIYF,TGTGCCAGCAGCCAAGTGCGAGGACAAGGAAACACCATATATTTT,NA,TRBJ1-3,TRBV4-2,NA
CASDRGGYEQYF,TGTGCCAGTGACAGGGGCGGCTACGAGCAGTACTTC,TRBD1,TRBJ2-7,TRBV30,NA
CASSFPPGTGGKVPQHF,TGTGCCAGCAGTTTCCCTCCCGGGACAGGGGGCAAAGTGCCCCAGCATTTT,TRBD1,TRBJ1-5,TRBV28,NA
CASLPPDRGLYGYTF,TGTGCCAGCCTTCCCCCGGACAGGGGGCTGTATGGCTACACCTTC,TRBD1,TRBJ1-2,TRBV28,NA
CASRGRDRGRTNTEAFF,TGTGCCAGCAGGGGTCGAGACAGGGGGAGAACGAACACTGAAGCTTTCTTT,TRBD1,TRBJ1-1,TRBV2,NA
CSVIEGEANYGYTF,TGCAGCGTCATCGAGGGGGAAGCTAACTATGGCTACACCTTC,NA,TRBJ1-2,TRBV29-1,NA
CASSPSRTGQNQPQHF,TGTGCCAGTAGTCCCTCTCGGACAGGCCAGAATCAGCCCCAGCATTTT,TRBD1,TRBJ1-5,TRBV19,NA
CASSSGDRGTGNTIYF,TGTGCCAGCAGCTCCGGGGACAGGGGAACTGGAAACACCATATATTTT,TRBD1,TRBJ1-3,TRBV7-9,NA
CAISDSSYEQYF,TGTGCCATCAGTGACAGTTCCTACGAGCAGTACTTC,NA,TRBJ2-7,TRBV10-3,NA
CASSPEQGLRSPLHF,TGTGCCAGCAGTCCGGAACAGGGGTTAAGGTCACCCCTCCACTTT,TRBD1,TRBJ1-6,TRBV6-5,NA
CASSPGGGRHFEQYF,TGTGCCAGCAGCCCAGGTGGTGGCCGGCATTTCGAGCAGTACTTC,NA,TRBJ2-7,TRBV28,NA
CASSLAPGTVNNQPQHF,TGTGCCAGCAGCTTAGCGCCCGGGACAGTAAACAATCAGCCCCAGCATTTT,TRBD1,TRBJ1-5,TRBV7-8,NA
CASSLRGWTSGIYNEQFF,TGTGCCAGTAGTCTTCGGGGGTGGACTAGCGGAATCTACAATGAGCAGTTCTTC,TRBD2,TRBJ2-1,TRBV19,NA
CATQTGFNYGYTF,TGTGCCACCCAGACAGGGTTTAACTATGGCTACACCTTC,TRBD1,TRBJ1-2,TRBV25-1,NA
CAWSPSNTGELFF,TGTGCCTGGAGTCCTTCGAACACCGGGGAGCTGTTTTTT,NA,TRBJ2-2,TRBV30,NA
CASSLEHEKLFF,TGTGCCAGCAGCTTAGAGCATGAAAAACTGTTTTTT,NA,TRBJ1-4,TRBV7-9,NA
CASSLSGNTIYF,TGTGCCAGCAGTTTATCGGGAAACACCATATATTTT,NA,TRBJ1-3,TRBV6-6,NA
CASSPRTGVMNTEAFF,TGTGCCAGCTCACCACGGACAGGGGTCATGAACACTGAAGCTTTCTTT,TRBD1,TRBJ1-1,TRBV18,few
CASSPYRDRATAVYSNQPQHF,TGTGCCAGCTCACCATACAGGGACAGAGCCACCGCCGTGTATAGCAATCAGCCCCAGCATTTT,TRBD1,TRBJ1-5,TRBV18,NA
CASSQGIAGTAYEQYF,TGCGCCAGCAGCCAAGGGATAGCGGGGACGGCCTACGAGCAGTACTTC,TRBD2,TRBJ2-7,TRBV4-1,NA
CASSQGGQVDGYTF,TGCGCCAGCAGCCAAGGCGGGCAGGTGGATGGCTACACCTTC,NA,TRBJ1-2,TRBV4-1,NA
CASSASQGGNEQFF,TGTGCCAGCAGTGCCTCACAGGGTGGGAATGAGCAGTTCTTC,NA,TRBJ2-1,TRBV25-1,few
CASSLDRVNTGELFF,TGTGCCAGCAGCTTGGACAGGGTGAACACCGGGGAGCTGTTTTTT,TRBD1,TRBJ2-2,TRBV7-8,NA
CASSPGQGGGYGYTF,TGTGCCAGCAGCCCCGGACAGGGTGGTGGCTATGGCTACACCTTC,TRBD1,TRBJ1-2,TRBV28,NA
CASSDWTITETQYF,TGTGCCAGCAGCGATTGGACTATTACGGAGACCCAGTACTTC,NA,TRBJ2-5,TRBV5-8,NA